The sequence of this TCR beta chain was determined in a study of cytomegalovirus exposure and HLA in healthy donors. On the study more broadly: Prior work identified 120 million or so unique TCR beta sequences in 150 million to 200 million T cells. Findings and limits, study-wide: TCR beta chains numbering some 160 were designated cytomegalovirus-associated. Most likely, a cluster of highly shared sequence variants arose as a sequencing artifact.

The PCR employed 60 Vbeta primers together with 13 Jbeta primers. The protocol was immunoSEQ multiplex PCR, while the TCRdb copy is restricted to in-frame clones and leaves out a portion. The table includes approximately 80,000 clones, more than 50% detected once. For this clone: Its matching antigen is unknown.

The sequence was collected from a woman between 40 and 50 years old in good health and CMV-seropositive. The sequenced sample was PBMCs.

The CDR3, as DNA: TGCGCCAGCAGCCAAGACTTCCCGGGACTGTACAATGAGCAGTTCTTC. It is translated as CASSQDFPGLYNEQFF. The chain combines TRBV4-3 with TRBJ2-1, with a weak D call TRBD2 (6 bases). The CDR3 has 16 residues. Looked up from germline, CDR1 is LGHNA and CDR2 is YSLEER. Trimming pared 0 bases from V and 4 bases from J, leaving 13 bases between.